Described below is a single T cell receptor beta chain sequence and its context. Its antigen is still unknown. Sequenced by immunoSEQ multiplex PCR; TCRdb stores in-frame clones only, minus some. The sample records about 54,000 clones, around 90% being singletons. Each patient relapsed following autologous stem cell transplantation, and prior brentuximab vedotin exposure differed. Complete response, partial response or progressive disease constituted the best responses recorded. The ends lost 4 bases at V and 2 bases at J; junction bases unmatched: 7. Germline V gene lookup returns CDR1 SGHNT and CDR2 YYREEE (reference sequence). This CDR3 region has 15 residues. These data belong to a study of PD-1 blockade in classical Hodgkin lymphoma. Findings of the study overall: Patients with an early start, nivolumab under 1 year after ASCT, were excluded. According to reports, newly diagnosed patients had lower baseline TCR diversity than healthy donors, and relapsed/refractory patients had lower baseline TCR diversity still.

The chain combines TRBV5-4 with TRBJ1-1; 8 bases fit TRBD1. This receptor was taken from a human donor with classical Hodgkin lymphoma. This specimen was peripheral blood mononuclear cells (PBMCs), taken before the second cycle of nivolumab. This CDR3 reads CASSGKTGVNTEAFF. Written as DNA, the CDR3 is TGTGCCAGCAGCGGGAAGACAGGGGTCAACACTGAAGCTTTCTTT.